Listed here are 8 T cell receptor beta chains from one sample, sequenced in a study of blood T cell repertoires in COVID-19. Assay used: immunoSEQ multiplex PCR; TCRdb lists only in-frame clones, some missing. The table has under 250,000 clones, roughly 88% seen once; the top ten hold approximately 13%. Source material: peripheral blood. The receptors stem from a man older than 75 with acute or convalescent COVID-19.

The chain uses TRBV28 and TRBJ1-5, with 9 positions matching TRBD1. The CDR3 contains 17 residues. V was clipped by 10 bases and J by 6 bases; unmatched bases: 19. CDR1 and CDR2 from the germline V gene are MDHEN and SYDVKM. The CDR3 DNA sequence: TGTGCCACCAACGACATCCGGGACAGGGTGAATCCTCAGCCCCAGCATTTT. This gives the protein CATNDIRDRVNPQPQHF.

The chain combines TRBV7-2 with TRBJ2-5; D is unresolved. Trimming cost V 4 bases and J 3 bases, with 15 bases left between them. Per germline, CDR1 SGHTA and CDR2 FQGNSA. The CDR3 is 15 amino acids. CDR3 in DNA: TGTGCCAGCAGCTCCCCTGGGCCGATGAAAGAGACCCAGTACTTC. It encodes CASSSPGPMKETQYF.

This chain uses TRBV28 with TRBJ1-3; possible D gene TRBD1, 6 bases. Trimming stripped 5 bases from V and 0 bases from J, with 11 bases between. CDR3 length equals 15 residues. Germline V gene lookup returns CDR1 MDHEN and CDR2 SYDVKM. The CDR3 DNA is TGTGCCAGCAGTCCCCAGGGGTCCTCTGGAAACACCATATATTTT. Translated, it gives CASSPQGSSGNTIYF. The full variable domain, its missing parts supplied by reference TRBV28 and TRBJ1-3, is DVKVTQSSRYLVKRTGEKVFLECVQDMDHENMFWYRQDPGLGLRLIYFSYDVKMKEKGDIPEGYSVSREKKERFSLILESASTNQTSMYLCASSPQGSSGNTIYFGEGSWLTVV.

The V call is TRBV28, the J call TRBJ1-5; 8 bases align to TRBD1. Trimming cost V 4 bases and J 2 bases; bases outside gene matches: 1. Germline lookup yields CDR1 MDHEN and CDR2 SYDVKM. This CDR3 has 14 residues. The CDR3 reads CASSSGQGNQPQHF. The CDR3 DNA is TGTGCCAGCAGTTCGGGACAGGGCAATCAGCCCCAGCATTTT.

The chain couples TRBV3-1 (or the pseudogene TRBV3-2) to TRBJ2-7, with D hard to call. With 1 base removed from V and 6 bases from J, the gap between germline ends came to 16 bases. The length of the CDR3 is 15 residues. CDR1 and CDR2 (germline): LGHDT, YNNKEL (reference sequence). In DNA, the CDR3 is TGTGCCAGCAGCCAAGGAACTGGGCCTTCTGGCGAGCAGTACTTC. It specifies CASSQGTGPSGEQYF.

Here the CDR3 reads CASSPGTSGTDTQYF. CDR3 DNA sequence: TGTGCCAGTAGTCCCGGGACTAGCGGGACAGATACGCAGTATTTT. J is TRBJ2-3 and V is TRBV19; TRBD2 agrees at 12 bases. Germline V CDR1 and CDR2: LNHDA, SQIVND (reference sequence). The CDR3 is made up of 15 amino acids. V gave up 5 bases and J gave up 3 bases; unmatched junction bases: 3.

This sequence joins TRBV29-1 and TRBJ2-3, with 7 bases fitting TRBD2. The CDR3 spans 14 residues. Germline lookup yields CDR1 SQVTM and CDR2 ANQGSEA. V dropped 4 bases and J dropped 4; count of bases not matched to a gene: 8. CDR3 nucleotides: TGCAGCGTTGGTTTGGCGGGAGCTGCAGATACGCAGTATTTT. It is translated as CSVGLAGAADTQYF.

The V call is TRBV11-3, the J call TRBJ1-6, with D possibly matching TRBD1 (6 bases). Germline V gene data show CDR1 as SGHNT and CDR2 as YENEEA. The CDR3 is 13 residues long. Deletions cut 2 bases from V and 8 bases from J, with 7 bases between. CDR3 region: CASSLNRDSPLHF. CDR3 DNA sequence: TGTGCCAGCAGCTTAAACAGGGATTCACCCCTCCACTTT.